This T cell receptor beta chain was obtained from a study of OX40 agonist ivuxolimab in advanced cancers. The protocol was immunoSEQ multiplex PCR, while the TCRdb copy is restricted to in-frame clones and leaves out a portion. The sample has over 45,000 clones, 75% to 90% seen once. Baseline, cycle 4 day 1, and cycle 7 day 1 were the blood sampling points. The sequences come from CD4+ or CD8+ T cells sorted from blood, collected in a trial of the OX40 agonist ivuxolimab. This TCR was sampled from an adult with an advanced solid tumor such as melanoma, head and neck, liver or kidney cancer.

CDR3 sequence reads: CASSPLGVGEKLFF. The CDR3 DNA follows: TGTGCCAGCAGCCCCCTGGGGGTTGGAGAAAAACTGTTTTTT. V is TRBV7-9 and J is TRBJ1-4; a possible D gene is TRBD1 (5 bases). Germline lookup yields CDR1 SEHNR and CDR2 FQNEAQ (reference sequence). The V end lost 5 bases, the J end lost 8 bases, and 15 bases lay between the germline ends. This CDR3 spans 14 amino acids.